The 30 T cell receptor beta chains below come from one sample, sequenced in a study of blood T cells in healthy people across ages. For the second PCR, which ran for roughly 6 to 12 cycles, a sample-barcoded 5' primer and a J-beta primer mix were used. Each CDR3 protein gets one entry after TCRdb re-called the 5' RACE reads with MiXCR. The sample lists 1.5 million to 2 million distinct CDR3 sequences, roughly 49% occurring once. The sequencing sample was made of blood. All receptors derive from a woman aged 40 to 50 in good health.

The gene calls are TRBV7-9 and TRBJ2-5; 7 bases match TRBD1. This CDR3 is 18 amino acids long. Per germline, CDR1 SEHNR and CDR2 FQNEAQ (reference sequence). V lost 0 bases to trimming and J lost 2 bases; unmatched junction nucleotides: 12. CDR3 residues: CASSLASTGRGLQETQYF. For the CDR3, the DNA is TGTGCCAGCAGCTTAGCCTCTACGGGAAGGGGGCTTCAAGAGACCCAGTACTTC.

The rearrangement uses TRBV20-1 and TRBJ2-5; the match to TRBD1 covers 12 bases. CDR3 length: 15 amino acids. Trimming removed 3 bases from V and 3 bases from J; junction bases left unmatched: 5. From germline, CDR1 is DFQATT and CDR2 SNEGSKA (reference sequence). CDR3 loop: CSASEGQGAKETQYF. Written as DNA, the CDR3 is TGCAGTGCTAGCGAGGGACAGGGGGCGAAAGAGACCCAGTACTTC.

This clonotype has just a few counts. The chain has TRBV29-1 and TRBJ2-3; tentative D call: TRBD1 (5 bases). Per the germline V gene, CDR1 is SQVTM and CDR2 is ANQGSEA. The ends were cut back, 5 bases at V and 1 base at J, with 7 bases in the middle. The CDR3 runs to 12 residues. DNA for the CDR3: TGCAGCGTTATCAGGGGCACAGATACGCAGTATTTT. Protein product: CSVIRGTDTQYF.

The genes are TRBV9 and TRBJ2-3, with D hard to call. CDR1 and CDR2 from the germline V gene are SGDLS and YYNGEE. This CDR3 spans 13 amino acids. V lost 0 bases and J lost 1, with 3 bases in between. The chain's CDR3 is CASSVDGTDTQYF. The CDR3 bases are TGTGCCAGCAGCGTAGATGGCACAGATACGCAGTATTTT. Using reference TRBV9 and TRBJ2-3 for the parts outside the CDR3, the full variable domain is DSGVTQTPKHLITATGQRVTLRCSPRSGDLSVYWYQQSLDQGLQFLIQYYNGEERAKGNILERFSAQQFPDLHSELNLSSLELGDSALYFCASSVDGTDTQYFGPGTRLTVL.

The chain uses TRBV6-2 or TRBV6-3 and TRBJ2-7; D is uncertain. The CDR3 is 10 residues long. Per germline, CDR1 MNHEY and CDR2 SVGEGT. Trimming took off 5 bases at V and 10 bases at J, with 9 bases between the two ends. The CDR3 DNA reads TGTGCCAGCAGTCAACGTGTCCAGTACTTC. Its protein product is CASSQRVQYF.

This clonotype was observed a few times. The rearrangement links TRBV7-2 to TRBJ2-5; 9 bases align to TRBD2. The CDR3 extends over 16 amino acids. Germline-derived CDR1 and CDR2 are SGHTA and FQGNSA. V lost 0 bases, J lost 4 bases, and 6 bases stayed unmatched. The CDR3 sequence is CASSLALAGGSETQYF. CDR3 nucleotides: TGTGCCAGCAGCTTAGCGTTGGCGGGGGGGTCAGAGACCCAGTACTTC.

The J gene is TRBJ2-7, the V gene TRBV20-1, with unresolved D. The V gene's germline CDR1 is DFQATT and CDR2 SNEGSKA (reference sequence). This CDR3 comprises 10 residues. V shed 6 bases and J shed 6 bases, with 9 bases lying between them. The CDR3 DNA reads TGCAGTGCGGGCCGCTGCGAGCAGTACTTC. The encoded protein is CSAGRCEQYF.

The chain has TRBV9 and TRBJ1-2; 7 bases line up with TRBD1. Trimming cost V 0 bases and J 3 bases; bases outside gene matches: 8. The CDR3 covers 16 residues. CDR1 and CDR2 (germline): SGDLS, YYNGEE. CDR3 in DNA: TGTGCCAGCAGCGTAGAGGGGGCAGGAAACTACTATGGCTACACCTTC. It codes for CASSVEGAGNYYGYTF.

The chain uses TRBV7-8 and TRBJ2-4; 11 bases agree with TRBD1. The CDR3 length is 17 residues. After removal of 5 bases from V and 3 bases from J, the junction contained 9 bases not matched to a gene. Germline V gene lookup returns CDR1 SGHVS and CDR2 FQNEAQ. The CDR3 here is CASSPQDRGLIKNIQYF. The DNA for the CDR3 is TGTGCCAGCAGCCCCCAGGACAGGGGGCTTATCAAAAACATTCAGTACTTC.

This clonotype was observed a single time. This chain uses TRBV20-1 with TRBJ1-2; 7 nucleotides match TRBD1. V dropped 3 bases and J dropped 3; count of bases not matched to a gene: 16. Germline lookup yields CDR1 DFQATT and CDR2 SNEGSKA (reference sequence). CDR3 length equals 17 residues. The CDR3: CSARSFPDRLLDYGYTF. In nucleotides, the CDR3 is TGCAGTGCTAGGAGCTTTCCGGACAGGCTGCTAGACTATGGCTACACCTTC.

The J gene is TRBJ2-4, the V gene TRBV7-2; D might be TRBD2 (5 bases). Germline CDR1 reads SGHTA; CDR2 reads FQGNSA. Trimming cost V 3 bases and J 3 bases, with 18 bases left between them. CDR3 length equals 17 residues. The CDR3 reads CASSFIQTYAGKNIQYF. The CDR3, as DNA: TGTGCCAGCAGCTTTATCCAGACGTACGCGGGCAAAAACATTCAGTACTTC.

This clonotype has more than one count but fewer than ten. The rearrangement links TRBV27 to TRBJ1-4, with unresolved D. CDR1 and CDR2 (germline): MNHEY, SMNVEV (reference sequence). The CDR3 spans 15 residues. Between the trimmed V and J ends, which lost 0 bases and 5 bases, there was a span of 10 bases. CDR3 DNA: TGTGCCAGCAGTTTATCGGCGACCGAGAATGAAAAACTGTTTTTT. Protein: CASSLSATENEKLFF.

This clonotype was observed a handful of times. The CDR3: CASRASGGIDNEQFF. The CDR3 nucleotides read TGTGCCAGCAGGGCTAGCGGGGGGATAGACAATGAGCAGTTCTTC. The rearrangement links TRBV6-5 to TRBJ2-1, with 11 bases that match TRBD2. The CDR3 is 15 residues long. Trimming removed 6 bases from V and 5 bases from J; junction bases left unmatched: 6. The V gene's germline CDR1 is MNHEY and CDR2 SVGAGI.

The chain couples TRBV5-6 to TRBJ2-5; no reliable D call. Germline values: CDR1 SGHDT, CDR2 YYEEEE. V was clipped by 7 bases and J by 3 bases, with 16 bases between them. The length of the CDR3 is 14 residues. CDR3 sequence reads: CASFPGVAKETQYF. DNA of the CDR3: TGTGCCAGCTTCCCCGGCGTGGCCAAAGAGACCCAGTACTTC.

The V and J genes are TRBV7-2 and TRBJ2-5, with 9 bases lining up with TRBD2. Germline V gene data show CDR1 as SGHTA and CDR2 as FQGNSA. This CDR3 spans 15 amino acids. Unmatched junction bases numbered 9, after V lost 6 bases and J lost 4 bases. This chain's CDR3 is CASRPRTSAGETQYF. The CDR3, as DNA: TGTGCCAGCAGGCCCCGGACTAGCGCCGGAGAGACCCAGTACTTC. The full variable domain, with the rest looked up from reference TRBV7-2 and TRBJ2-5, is GAGVSQSPSNKVTEKGKDVELRCDPISGHTALYWYRQSLGQGLEFLIYFQGNSAPDKSGLPSDRFSAERTGGSVSTLTIQRTQQEDSAVYLCASRPRTSAGETQYFGPGTRLLVL.

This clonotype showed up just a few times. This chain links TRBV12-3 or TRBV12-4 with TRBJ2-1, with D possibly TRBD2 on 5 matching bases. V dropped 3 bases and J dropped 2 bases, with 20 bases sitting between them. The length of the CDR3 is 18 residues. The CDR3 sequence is CASSLSLPGVGPYNEQFF. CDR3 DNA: TGTGCCAGCAGTTTGTCACTACCCGGGGTAGGTCCCTACAATGAGCAGTTCTTC.

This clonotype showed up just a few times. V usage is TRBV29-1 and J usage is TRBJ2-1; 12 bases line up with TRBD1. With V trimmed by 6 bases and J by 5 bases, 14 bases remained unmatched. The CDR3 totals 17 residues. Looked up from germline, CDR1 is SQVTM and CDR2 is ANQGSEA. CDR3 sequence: CSVAGTGGSAPDNEQFF. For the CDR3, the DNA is TGCAGCGTAGCCGGGACAGGGGGCTCCGCTCCCGACAATGAGCAGTTCTTC.

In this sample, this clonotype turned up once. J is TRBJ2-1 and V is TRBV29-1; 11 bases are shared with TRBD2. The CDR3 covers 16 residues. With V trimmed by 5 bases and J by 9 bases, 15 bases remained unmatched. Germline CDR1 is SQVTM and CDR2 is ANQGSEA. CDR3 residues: CSVKARLAGSGGEQFF. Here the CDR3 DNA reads TGCAGCGTTAAAGCCCGACTAGCGGGGAGCGGCGGTGAGCAGTTCTTC.

The CDR3 DNA reads as TGTGCCAGCAGTTCTAGATCCTTTTTTCATGGCTACACCTTC. Translation: CASSSRSFFHGYTF. The chain recombines TRBV27 with TRBJ1-2; D gene unclear. CDR1 is MNHEY, CDR2 SMNVEV, per germline (reference sequence). V lost 4 bases to trimming and J lost 6 bases, with 15 bases between them. CDR3 length: 14 amino acids.

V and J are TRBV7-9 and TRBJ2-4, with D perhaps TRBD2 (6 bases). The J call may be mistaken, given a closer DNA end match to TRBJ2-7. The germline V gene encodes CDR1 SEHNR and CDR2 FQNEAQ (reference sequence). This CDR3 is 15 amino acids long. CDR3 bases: TGTGCCAGCAGCCTAGACGGGGGTCTTAACTACGAGCAGTACTTC. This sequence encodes CASSLDGGLNYEQYF.

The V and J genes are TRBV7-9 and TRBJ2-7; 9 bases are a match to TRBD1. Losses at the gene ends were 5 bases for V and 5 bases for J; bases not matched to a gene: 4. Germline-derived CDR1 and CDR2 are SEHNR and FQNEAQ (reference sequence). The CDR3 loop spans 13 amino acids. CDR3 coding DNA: TGTGCCAGCAGCCCTCGGGACAGGGACGAGCAGTACTTC. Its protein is CASSPRDRDEQYF.

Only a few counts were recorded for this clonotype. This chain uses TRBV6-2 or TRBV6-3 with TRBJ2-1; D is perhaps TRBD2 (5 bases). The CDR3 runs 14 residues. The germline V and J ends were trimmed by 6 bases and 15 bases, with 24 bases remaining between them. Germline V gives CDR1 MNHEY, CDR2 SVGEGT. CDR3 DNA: TGTGCCAGCAGCCCCACCCGTGGACGGAGGATTTGGTTCTTC. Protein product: CASSPTRGRRIWFF.

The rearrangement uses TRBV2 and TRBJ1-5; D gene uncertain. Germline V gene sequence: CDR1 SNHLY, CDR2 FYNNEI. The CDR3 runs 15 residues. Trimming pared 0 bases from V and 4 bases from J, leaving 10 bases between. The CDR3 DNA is TGTGCCAGCAGTGAAGCGTTGACGGGGAATCAGCCCCAGCATTTT. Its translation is CASSEALTGNQPQHF.

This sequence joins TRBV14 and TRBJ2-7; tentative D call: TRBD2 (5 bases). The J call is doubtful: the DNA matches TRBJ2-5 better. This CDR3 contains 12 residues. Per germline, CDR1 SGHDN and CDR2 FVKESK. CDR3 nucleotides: TGTGCCAGCAGCCAGGAGCGGAGGACCCAGTACTTC. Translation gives CASSQERRTQYF.

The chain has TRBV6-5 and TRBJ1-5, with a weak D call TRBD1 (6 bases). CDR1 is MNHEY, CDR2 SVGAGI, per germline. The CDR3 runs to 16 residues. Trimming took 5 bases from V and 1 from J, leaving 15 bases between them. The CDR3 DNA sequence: TGTGCCAGCAGTCCTCTGACAGGTACGAGCAATCAGCCCCAGCATTTT. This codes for CASSPLTGTSNQPQHF.

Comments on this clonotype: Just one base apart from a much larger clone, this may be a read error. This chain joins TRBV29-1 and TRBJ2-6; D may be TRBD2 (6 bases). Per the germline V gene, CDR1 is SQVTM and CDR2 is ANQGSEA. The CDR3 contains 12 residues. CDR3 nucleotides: TGCAGCGTTGAGGGCGGGGCCAACGCCCTGACTTTC. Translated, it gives CSVEGGANALTF. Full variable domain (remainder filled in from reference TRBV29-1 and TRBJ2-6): SAVISQKPSRDICQRGTSLTIQCQVDSQVTMMFWYRQQPGQSLTLIATANQGSEATYESGFVIDKFPISRPNLTFSTLTVSNMSPEDSSIYLCSVEGGANALTFGAGSRLTVL.

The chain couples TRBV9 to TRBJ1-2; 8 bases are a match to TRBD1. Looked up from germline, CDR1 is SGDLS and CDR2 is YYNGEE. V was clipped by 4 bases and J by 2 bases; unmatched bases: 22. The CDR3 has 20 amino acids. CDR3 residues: CASSHEDRGSSPGGNYGYTF. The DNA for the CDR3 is TGTGCCAGCAGCCATGAAGACAGGGGAAGCTCTCCTGGCGGGAACTATGGCTACACCTTC.

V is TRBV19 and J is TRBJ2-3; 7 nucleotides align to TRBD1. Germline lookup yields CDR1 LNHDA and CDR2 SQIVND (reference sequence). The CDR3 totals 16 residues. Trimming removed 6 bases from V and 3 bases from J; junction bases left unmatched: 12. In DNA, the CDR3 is TGTGCCAGTAGCCGGGACAGTTCGTCAGGTACAGATACGCAGTATTTT. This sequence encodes CASSRDSSSGTDTQYF.

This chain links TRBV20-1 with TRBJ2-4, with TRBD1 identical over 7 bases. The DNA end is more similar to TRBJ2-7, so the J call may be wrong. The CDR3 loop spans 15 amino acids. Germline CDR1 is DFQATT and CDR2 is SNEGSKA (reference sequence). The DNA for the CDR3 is TGCAGTGCTAAAAATAACAGGGGATTGATCCACGAGCAGTACTTC. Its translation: CSAKNNRGLIHEQYF.

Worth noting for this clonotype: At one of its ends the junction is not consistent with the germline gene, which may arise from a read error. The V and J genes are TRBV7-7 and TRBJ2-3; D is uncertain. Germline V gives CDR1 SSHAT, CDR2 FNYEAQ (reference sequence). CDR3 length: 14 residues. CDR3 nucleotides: TGTGCTAGCAGCTTATCTTCCCGGAACTTGGAGCAGTATTTT. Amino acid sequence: CASSLSSRNLEQYF.